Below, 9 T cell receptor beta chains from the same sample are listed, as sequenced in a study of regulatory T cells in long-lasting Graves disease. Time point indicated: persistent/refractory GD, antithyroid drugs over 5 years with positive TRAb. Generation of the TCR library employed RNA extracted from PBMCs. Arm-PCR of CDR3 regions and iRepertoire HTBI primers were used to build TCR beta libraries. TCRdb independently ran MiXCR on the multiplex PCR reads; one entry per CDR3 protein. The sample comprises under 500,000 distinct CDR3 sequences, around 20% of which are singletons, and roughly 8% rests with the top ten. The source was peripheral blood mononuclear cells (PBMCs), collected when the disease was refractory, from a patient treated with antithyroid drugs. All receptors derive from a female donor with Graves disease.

CDR3 nucleotides: TGCAGTGCTACCCGGACTAGCGGGAGGGGCAATGAGCAGTTCTTC. Translating gives CSATRTSGRGNEQFF. The chain recombines TRBV20-1 with TRBJ2-1; 15 bases match TRBD2. Looked up from germline, CDR1 is DFQATT and CDR2 is SNEGSKA (reference sequence). The length of the CDR3 is 15 residues. With V trimmed by 4 bases and J by 6 bases, 4 bases remained unmatched.

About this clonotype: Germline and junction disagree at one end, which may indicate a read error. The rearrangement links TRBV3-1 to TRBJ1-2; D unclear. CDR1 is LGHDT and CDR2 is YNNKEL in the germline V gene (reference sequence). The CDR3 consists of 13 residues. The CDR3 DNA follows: TGTGCCAGCAGCCAACGCGGTTTCTATGGCTACGCCTTC. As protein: CASSQRGFYGYAF.

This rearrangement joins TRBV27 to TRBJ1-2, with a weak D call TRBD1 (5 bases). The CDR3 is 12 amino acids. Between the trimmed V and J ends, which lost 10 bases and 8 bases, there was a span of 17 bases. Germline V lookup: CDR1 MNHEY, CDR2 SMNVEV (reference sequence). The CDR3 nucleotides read TGTGCCACCAAGGGGCTGCTGGGGGGCTACACCTTC. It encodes CATKGLLGGYTF.

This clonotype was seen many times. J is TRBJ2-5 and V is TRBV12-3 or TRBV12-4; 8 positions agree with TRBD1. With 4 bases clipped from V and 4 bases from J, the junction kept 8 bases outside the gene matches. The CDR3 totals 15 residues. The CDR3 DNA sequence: TGTGCCAGCAGTTCCCAGGGGGCTATAAGAGAGACCCAGTACTTC. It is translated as CASSSQGAIRETQYF.

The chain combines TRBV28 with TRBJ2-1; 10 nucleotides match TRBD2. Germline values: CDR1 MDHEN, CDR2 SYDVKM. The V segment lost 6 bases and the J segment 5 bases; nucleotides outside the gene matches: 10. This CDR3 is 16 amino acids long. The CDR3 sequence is CASSRDLAGVNNEQFF. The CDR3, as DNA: TGTGCCAGCAGCCGCGATCTAGCGGGAGTAAACAATGAGCAGTTCTTC.

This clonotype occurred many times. For the CDR3, the DNA is TGCGCCAGCAGCCCCCGAGGGGTAGGGGGCAACACCGGGGAGCTGTTTTTT. It specifies CASSPRGVGGNTGELFF. The chain recombines TRBV4-3 with TRBJ2-2; 7 positions match TRBD1. The V gene end was trimmed by 4 bases and the J gene end by 2 bases; junction bases not matched to a gene: 10. This CDR3 contains 17 residues. Germline V gene data show CDR1 as LGHNA and CDR2 as YSLEER.

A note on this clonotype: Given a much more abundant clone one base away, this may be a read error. Here the CDR3 reads CASIDSGAYNEQYF. CDR3 DNA: TGTGCCAGCATAGATAGCGGGGCGTACAATGAGCAGTACTTC. This chain uses TRBV6-1 with TRBJ2-7, with 8 nucleotides matching TRBD2. The CDR3 contains 14 residues. After removal of 7 bases from V and 7 bases from J, the junction contained 12 bases not matched to a gene. CDR1 and CDR2 (germline): MNHNS, SASEGT.

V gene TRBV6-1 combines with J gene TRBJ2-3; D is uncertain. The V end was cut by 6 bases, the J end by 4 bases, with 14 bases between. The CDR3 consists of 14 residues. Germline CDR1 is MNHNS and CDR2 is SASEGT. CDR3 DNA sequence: TGTGCCAGCAGAACCTACTCAGTCTCAGATACGCAGTATTTT. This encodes CASRTYSVSDTQYF.

CDR3 amino acids: CSAPALLGVRTEQFF. CDR3 coding DNA: TGCAGTGCACCCGCCTTGTTGGGAGTTCGCACTGAGCAGTTCTTC. This chain uses TRBV20-1 with TRBJ2-1, with D possibly TRBD2 on 5 matching bases. V was shortened by 6 bases and J by 9 bases, with 24 bases between the two germline ends. Germline V lookup: CDR1 DFQATT, CDR2 SNEGSKA (reference sequence). CDR3 length equals 15 residues.